This TCR beta chain came from a study of monozygotic twins with inflammatory bowel disease. Unfractionated whole blood yielded total RNA, and T cells were not sorted. TCRdb reanalyzed the 5' RACE reads and collapses them to one entry per CDR3 protein, without DNA. Here the sample table reports approximately 400,000 distinct CDR3 sequences. The sequence was obtained from a human donor with ulcerative colitis or Crohn's disease, or a healthy co-twin of an affected twin (not recorded which). Sequences were obtained from blood.

CDR3 loop: CASSLAGLSTDTQYF. This chain uses TRBV5-4 with TRBJ2-3; TCRdb indicates TRBD2, and absent DNA this call remains unverified. The germline gives CDR1 SGHNT, CDR2 YYREEE (reference sequence). The CDR3 consists of 15 residues.